This TCR beta chain was captured by sequencing in a study of OX40 agonist ivuxolimab in advanced cancers. Comment on this clone: Its antigen is currently unknown.

Study observations and caveats: Researchers did not establish what antigens the expanded peripheral T cells target. At 0.1 to 3.0 mg/kg, clonal expansion of CD4+ and CD8+ blood T cells had occurred by week 6.

The table came from immunoSEQ multiplex PCR; TCRdb's copy has only in-frame clones and leaves some out. This repertoire shows about 98,000 clones, 90% to 95% found once; its top ten account for around 0.25%. The CDR3 is 15 amino acids. The V end lost 5 bases, the J end lost 6 bases, and 19 bases lay between the germline ends. Germline V CDR1 and CDR2: MNHEY, SVGAGI. This clonotype was obtained from an adult with an advanced solid tumor such as melanoma, head and neck, liver or kidney cancer. The starting material was CD4+ or CD8+ T cells sorted from blood, obtained in a trial of the OX40 agonist ivuxolimab. The rearrangement uses TRBV6-5 and TRBJ1-2; D not resolved. The CDR3 DNA sequence: TGTGCCAGCAGTCTACATTCGGGCAGGATGAATGGCTACACCTTC. Encoded protein: CASSLHSGRMNGYTF.